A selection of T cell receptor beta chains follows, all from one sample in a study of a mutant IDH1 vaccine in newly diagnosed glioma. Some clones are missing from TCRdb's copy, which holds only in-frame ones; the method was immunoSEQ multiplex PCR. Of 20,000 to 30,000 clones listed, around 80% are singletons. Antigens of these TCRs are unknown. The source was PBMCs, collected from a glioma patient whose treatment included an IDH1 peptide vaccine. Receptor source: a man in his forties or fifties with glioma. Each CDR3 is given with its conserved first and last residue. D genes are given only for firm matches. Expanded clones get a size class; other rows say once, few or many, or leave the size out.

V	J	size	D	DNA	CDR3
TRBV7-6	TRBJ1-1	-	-	TGTGCCAGCAGCTCGAATAAGGGACATATTAACACTGAAGCTTTCTTT	CASSSNKGHINTEAFF
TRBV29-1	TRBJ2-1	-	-	TGCAGCGTTGAAGGGGAGGCGGACAGCTCCTACAATGAGCAGTTCTTC	CSVEGEADSSYNEQFF
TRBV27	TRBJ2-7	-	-	TGTGCCAGCAGTTTCAGGGGCACCTACGAGCAGTACTTC	CASSFRGTYEQYF
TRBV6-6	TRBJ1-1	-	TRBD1	TGTGCCAGCAGTTACGACAGGGGGTTTGAAGCTTTCTTT	CASSYDRGFEAFF
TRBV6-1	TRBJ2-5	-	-	TGTGCCAGCAGTCCAGCATACCAAGAGACCCAGTACTTC	CASSPAYQETQYF
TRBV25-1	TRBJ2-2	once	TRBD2	TGTGCCAGCAGCGCCGTACTAGCGGGAGGGCCCGGGCACCGGGGAGCTGTTTTT	CASSAVLAGGPGHRGAVF
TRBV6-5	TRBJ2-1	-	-	TGTGCCAGCAGTTCCCTAGGGGTTGGTGAGCAGTTCTTC	CASSSLGVGEQFF
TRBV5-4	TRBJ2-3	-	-	TGTGCCAGCAGCTTAAGAGATACGCAGTATTTT	CASSLRDTQYF
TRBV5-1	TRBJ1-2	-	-	TGCGCCAGCAGCCGTCAGGAGGGAGTAGGCTACACCTTC	CASSRQEGVGYTF
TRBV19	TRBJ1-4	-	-	TGTGCCAGTAGTGCCGGGACATGGATTAATGAAAAACTGTTTTTT	CASSAGTWINEKLFF
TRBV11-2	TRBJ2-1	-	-	TGTGCCAGCAGCCAAGCCCAGGTAGTGCATGAGCAGTTCTTC	CASSQAQVVHEQFF
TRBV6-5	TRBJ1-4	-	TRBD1	TGTGCCAGCAGTTACTCGACAGGGGCCGAAGAAAAACTGTTTTTT	CASSYSTGAEEKLFF
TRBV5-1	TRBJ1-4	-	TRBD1	TGCGCCAGCAGCCCGGGACAGACTAATGAAAAACTGTTTTTT	CASSPGQTNEKLFF
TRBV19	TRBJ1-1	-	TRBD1	TGTGCCAGTTGTGCAGGGGGCGATGCTTTCTTT	CASCAGGDAFF
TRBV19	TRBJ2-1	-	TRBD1	TGTGCCAGTAGGGACAGGGGAGCGGCCTCCTACAATGAGCAGTTCTTC	CASRDRGAASYNEQFF
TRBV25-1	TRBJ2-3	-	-	TGTGCCAGCAGTGAATATGGAGGGGCCCAGGGCGCCGATACGCAGTATTTT	CASSEYGGAQGADTQYF
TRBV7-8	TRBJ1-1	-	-	TGTGCCAGCAGCTTAAGGACAGTCATGAACACTGAAGCTTTCTTT	CASSLRTVMNTEAFF
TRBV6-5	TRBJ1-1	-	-	TGTGCCAGCAGTTTCGGACAAATGAACACTGAAGCTTTCTTT	CASSFGQMNTEAFF
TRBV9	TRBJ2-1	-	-	TGTGCCAGCAGCGTAGTGACGGACAGATTGAACAATGAGCAGTTCTTC	CASSVVTDRLNNEQFF
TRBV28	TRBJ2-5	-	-	TGTGCCAGCGAGAACACAGAGACCCAGTACTTC	CASENTETQYF
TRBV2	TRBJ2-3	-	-	TGTGCCAGCAGTGGAGGGGCCCGCACAGATACGCAGTATTTT	CASSGGARTDTQYF
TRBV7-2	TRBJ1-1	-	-	TGTGCCAGCAGCTTAAACAGGAACACTGAAGCTTTCTTT	CASSLNRNTEAFF
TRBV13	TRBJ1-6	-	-	TGTGCCAGCAGCTTAAATCGGAGGGGGTCGGGTAATTCACCCCTCCACTTT	CASSLNRRGSGNSPLHF
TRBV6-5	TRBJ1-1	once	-	TGTGCCAGCAGCCAACGCGGGGCTTTCTTT	CASSQRGAFF
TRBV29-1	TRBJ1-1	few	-	TGCAGCGTCCGGCAGTTGAACACTGAAGCTTTCTTT	CSVRQLNTEAFF